The T cell receptor beta chain under discussion was sequenced for a study of Ad26.COV2.S vaccination and SARS-CoV-2 variants. At the level of the study: Into the muscle, Ad26.COV2.S was dosed once or twice, 56 days apart.

Trimming removed 1 base from V and 4 bases from J, with 16 bases in between. The length of the CDR3 is 16 residues. Germline V gene sequence: CDR1 SGHTA, CDR2 FQGNSA. Sequencing was performed with immunoSEQ multiplex PCR; in TCRdb, only in-frame clones are kept and a portion is missing. Of roughly 500,000 clones listed, around 88% were seen once; the top ten hold roughly 13%. Treatment here: some 20 received Ad26.COV2.S at low or high dose, single or two shots; 5 received placebo; per-sample allocation not given. At day 63 after the first vaccine or placebo injection, samples were drawn. Sequenced material: peripheral blood, taken in a trial of Ad26.COV2.S vaccine versus placebo. The TCR originated in a person aged 18-60 years who received the Ad26.COV2.S COVID-19 vaccine or a placebo. This chain uses TRBV7-2 with TRBJ1-2; possibly TRBD1 for D (5 bases). The CDR3 sequence is CASSLVGGIGRYGYTF. The CDR3 DNA is TGTGCCAGCAGCTTAGTCGGGGGGATTGGACGCTATGGCTACACCTTC.